This TCR beta chain was identified in a study of blood T cells in healthy people across ages. Findings of the study overall: Age showed a roughly linear inverse relationship with TCR beta diversity per million T cells.

Per germline, CDR1 DFQATT and CDR2 SNEGSKA (reference sequence). The V end was cut by 4 bases, the J end by 3 bases, with 7 bases between. CDR3 length: 11 amino acids. A remark on this clonotype: Its specificity is unknown.

A sample-barcoded 5' primer and a J-beta primer mix were used in a second PCR of roughly 6 to 11 cycles. Each CDR3 protein is one row after TCRdb ran MiXCR on the 5' RACE reads. Among around 2 million distinct CDR3 sequences listed, more than 35% were seen once. The chain employs TRBV20-1 and TRBJ2-7; maybe TRBD2 (5 bases). Sequencing was performed on blood. This clonotype was obtained from a human donor in good health. CDR3 sequence reads: CSAKDYYEQYF. As DNA, the CDR3 is TGCAGTGCTAAAGACTACTACGAGCAGTACTTC.